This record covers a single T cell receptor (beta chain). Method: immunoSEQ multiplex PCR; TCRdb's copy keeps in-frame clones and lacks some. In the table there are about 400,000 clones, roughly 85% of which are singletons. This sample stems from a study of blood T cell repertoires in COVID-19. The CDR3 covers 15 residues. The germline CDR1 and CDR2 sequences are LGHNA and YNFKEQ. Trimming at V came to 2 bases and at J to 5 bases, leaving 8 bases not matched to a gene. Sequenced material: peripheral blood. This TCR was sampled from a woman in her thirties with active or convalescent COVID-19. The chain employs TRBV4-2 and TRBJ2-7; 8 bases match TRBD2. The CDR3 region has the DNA TGTGCCAGCAGCCAACCGGGACTAGGGGGAGACGAGCAGTACTTC. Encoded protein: CASSQPGLGGDEQYF.